Listed below are T cell receptor beta chains from one sample, sequenced in a study of cytomegalovirus exposure and HLA in healthy donors. Here immunoSEQ multiplex PCR was the method, and the copy in TCRdb shows in-frame clones only, minus some. The sample lists 110,000 or so clones, 65% to 85% occurring once. The source material was PBMCs. The receptors here all came from a man aged 50-60 years in good health and CMV-seropositive. Each CDR3 is given with its conserved first and last residue. The order of the fields is V gene, CDR3 length, clone size, J gene, D gene, CDR3 protein, CDR3 DNA. A D gene is named only where the DNA matches it firmly. Clone size is given for some rows only: seen once, a few or many times, or a class if the clone is expanded.

V gene: TRBV27; CDR3 length: 16; clone size: .; J gene: TRBJ1-6; D gene: .; CDR3 protein: CASSFLRGRGNSPLHF; CDR3 DNA: TGTGCCAGCAGTTTTCTTCGGGGGAGAGGTAATTCACCCCTCCACTTT
V gene: TRBV5-1; CDR3 length: 15; clone size: once; J gene: TRBJ2-7; D gene: TRBD2; CDR3 protein: CASSLGGLAAYEQYF; CDR3 DNA: TGCGCCAGCAGCTTGGGGGGACTAGCGGCCTACGAGCAGTACTTC
V gene: TRBV2; CDR3 length: 15; clone size: .; J gene: TRBJ2-5; D gene: .; CDR3 protein: CASSEYRSYQETQYF; CDR3 DNA: TGTGCCAGCAGTGAATACAGGAGCTATCAAGAGACCCAGTACTTC
V gene: TRBV7-9; CDR3 length: 17; clone size: .; J gene: TRBJ2-2; D gene: TRBD2; CDR3 protein: CASGRLLAGMNTGELFF; CDR3 DNA: TGTGCCTCGGGCCGTTTATTAGCGGGGATGAACACCGGGGAGCTGTTTTTT
V gene: TRBV4-3; CDR3 length: 15; clone size: .; J gene: TRBJ2-7; D gene: TRBD1; CDR3 protein: CASSQEGTGFYEQYF; CDR3 DNA: TGCGCCAGCAGCCAAGAAGGGACAGGGTTCTACGAGCAGTACTTC
V gene: TRBV7-9; CDR3 length: 18; clone size: .; J gene: TRBJ2-3; D gene: TRBD1; CDR3 protein: CASSPGQLLPHPGDTQYF; CDR3 DNA: TGTGCCAGCAGCCCGGGACAGTTGTTACCCCACCCCGGAGATACGCAGTATTTT
V gene: TRBV6-6; CDR3 length: 14; clone size: few; J gene: TRBJ1-2; D gene: TRBD1; CDR3 protein: CASSFGQGGYGYTF; CDR3 DNA: TGTGCCAGCAGTTTCGGACAGGGCGGCTATGGCTACACCTTC
V gene: TRBV19; CDR3 length: 18; clone size: .; J gene: TRBJ1-6; D gene: .; CDR3 protein: CASSMLLGGASYNSPLHF; CDR3 DNA: TGTGCCAGTAGTATGCTCTTGGGGGGGGCGTCCTATAATTCACCCCTCCACTTT
V gene: TRBV7-2; CDR3 length: 14; clone size: .; J gene: TRBJ2-2; D gene: .; CDR3 protein: CASSLDSNTGELFF; CDR3 DNA: TGTGCCAGCAGCTTAGACAGTAACACCGGGGAGCTGTTTTTT
V gene: TRBV6-5; CDR3 length: 13; clone size: .; J gene: TRBJ2-7; D gene: .; CDR3 protein: CASSYFFSYEQYF; CDR3 DNA: TGTGCCAGCAGTTACTTCTTCTCCTACGAGCAGTACTTC
V gene: TRBV7-9; CDR3 length: 14; clone size: .; J gene: TRBJ1-4; D gene: .; CDR3 protein: CASSSGGGREKLFF; CDR3 DNA: TGTGCCAGCAGCTCGGGGGGGGGACGTGAAAAACTGTTTTTT
V gene: TRBV29-1; CDR3 length: 12; clone size: .; J gene: TRBJ2-1; D gene: .; CDR3 protein: CSPWTDYNEQFF; CDR3 DNA: TGCAGCCCCTGGACAGACTACAATGAGCAGTTCTTC
V gene: TRBV18; CDR3 length: 13; clone size: .; J gene: TRBJ2-7; D gene: .; CDR3 protein: CASSPQNGFEQYF; CDR3 DNA: TGTGCCAGCTCACCGCAGAACGGGTTCGAGCAGTACTTC
V gene: TRBV18; CDR3 length: 15; clone size: once; J gene: TRBJ2-7; D gene: .; CDR3 protein: CASSPPAGSSYEQYF; CDR3 DNA: TGTGCCAGCTCACCACCTGCGGGAAGCTCCTACGAGCAGTACTTC
V gene: TRBV18; CDR3 length: 18; clone size: .; J gene: TRBJ2-7; D gene: TRBD1; CDR3 protein: CASSSRALPGQEVYEQYF; CDR3 DNA: TGTGCCAGCTCATCGAGAGCCCTACCGGGACAGGAGGTCTACGAGCAGTACTTC
V gene: TRBV19; CDR3 length: 13; clone size: .; J gene: TRBJ1-5; D gene: .; CDR3 protein: CASSRDGDQPQHF; CDR3 DNA: TGTGCCAGTAGTAGAGACGGTGATCAGCCCCAGCATTTT
V gene: TRBV5-4; CDR3 length: 13; clone size: .; J gene: TRBJ1-6; D gene: .; CDR3 protein: CASSLVGYSPLHF; CDR3 DNA: TGTGCCAGCAGCTTGGTCGGTTATTCACCCCTCCACTTT
V gene: TRBV10-2; CDR3 length: 13; clone size: .; J gene: TRBJ1-2; D gene: .; CDR3 protein: CASSETANYGYTF; CDR3 DNA: TGCGCCAGCAGTGAAACAGCTAACTATGGCTACACCTTC
V gene: TRBV6-5; CDR3 length: 15; clone size: .; J gene: TRBJ2-7; D gene: .; CDR3 protein: CASSRGGLSSYEQYF; CDR3 DNA: TGTGCCAGCAGCAGGGGCGGTCTGTCGTCCTACGAGCAGTACTTC
V gene: TRBV19; CDR3 length: 15; clone size: .; J gene: TRBJ1-5; D gene: .; CDR3 protein: CASSIPGQSGQPQHF; CDR3 DNA: TGTGCCAGTAGTATTCCCGGGCAGTCAGGGCAGCCCCAGCATTTT
V gene: TRBV13; CDR3 length: 13; clone size: .; J gene: TRBJ2-3; D gene: .; CDR3 protein: CASSLRAPDTQYF; CDR3 DNA: TGTGCCAGCAGCTTGAGGGCTCCAGATACGCAGTATTTT
V gene: TRBV29-1; CDR3 length: 14; clone size: few; J gene: TRBJ2-7; D gene: TRBD1; CDR3 protein: CSVEVGQPFYEQYF; CDR3 DNA: TGCAGCGTTGAAGTGGGACAGCCATTCTACGAGCAGTACTTC
V gene: TRBV2; CDR3 length: 17; clone size: .; J gene: TRBJ2-3; D gene: TRBD1; CDR3 protein: CASRYLGGTGAVGTQYF; CDR3 DNA: TGTGCCAGCAGATATTTGGGCGGGACAGGGGCTGTAGGTACGCAGTATTTT
V gene: TRBV5-1; CDR3 length: 14; clone size: .; J gene: TRBJ2-2; D gene: TRBD1; CDR3 protein: CASSLQGAQEELFF; CDR3 DNA: TGCGCCAGCAGCTTACAGGGGGCGCAGGAGGAGCTGTTTTTT
V gene: TRBV19; CDR3 length: 15; clone size: .; J gene: TRBJ1-1; D gene: TRBD1; CDR3 protein: CASSPGRGPGTEAFF; CDR3 DNA: TGTGCCAGTAGTCCAGGCAGGGGGCCGGGTACTGAAGCTTTCTTT
V gene: TRBV7-8; CDR3 length: 16; clone size: few; J gene: TRBJ1-1; D gene: .; CDR3 protein: CASSLAPGGAGTEAFF; CDR3 DNA: TGTGCCAGCAGCTTAGCCCCCGGTGGGGCGGGGACTGAAGCTTTCTTT
V gene: TRBV15; CDR3 length: 17; clone size: few; J gene: TRBJ2-7; D gene: .; CDR3 protein: CATSRGSTGFPPSEQYF; CDR3 DNA: TGTGCCACCAGCAGAGGGTCTACAGGGTTCCCTCCCAGCGAGCAGTACTTC
V gene: TRBV19; CDR3 length: 14; clone size: .; J gene: TRBJ2-1; D gene: .; CDR3 protein: CASSSGGQGNEQFF; CDR3 DNA: TGTGCCAGTAGTAGCGGGGGCCAGGGGAATGAGCAGTTCTTC
V gene: TRBV28; CDR3 length: 16; clone size: .; J gene: TRBJ1-2; D gene: .; CDR3 protein: CASSLWGRGANYGYTF; CDR3 DNA: TGTGCCAGCAGTTTATGGGGCCGGGGAGCTAACTATGGCTACACCTTC
V gene: TRBV2; CDR3 length: 16; clone size: .; J gene: TRBJ2-1; D gene: .; CDR3 protein: CASSERPSEVYNEQFF; CDR3 DNA: TGTGCCAGCAGTGAAAGGCCCTCCGAGGTCTACAATGAGCAGTTCTTC
V gene: TRBV9; CDR3 length: 11; clone size: .; J gene: TRBJ1-2; D gene: TRBD1; CDR3 protein: CASSVGQTYTF; CDR3 DNA: TGTGCCAGCAGCGTGGGACAGACCTACACCTTC
V gene: TRBV5-6; CDR3 length: 14; clone size: .; J gene: TRBJ2-7; D gene: .; CDR3 protein: CASSFRQGKNEQYF; CDR3 DNA: TGTGCCAGCAGCTTCAGGCAGGGGAAGAACGAGCAGTACTTC
V gene: TRBV5-1; CDR3 length: 14; clone size: .; J gene: TRBJ2-1; D gene: .; CDR3 protein: CASSEWGEYNEQFF; CDR3 DNA: TGCGCCAGCAGTGAATGGGGGGAATATAATGAGCAGTTCTTC
V gene: TRBV15; CDR3 length: 15; clone size: .; J gene: TRBJ1-5; D gene: .; CDR3 protein: CATSRDHSSNQPQHF; CDR3 DNA: TGTGCCACCAGCAGAGATCACAGTAGCAATCAGCCCCAGCATTTT
V gene: TRBV29-1; CDR3 length: 16; clone size: .; J gene: TRBJ2-1; D gene: TRBD2; CDR3 protein: CSVLPQSSGVYNEQFF; CDR3 DNA: TGCAGCGTTTTACCCCAGTCTAGCGGCGTCTACAATGAGCAGTTCTTC
V gene: TRBV13; CDR3 length: 14; clone size: .; J gene: TRBJ2-5; D gene: TRBD1; CDR3 protein: CASSFLTGGETQYF; CDR3 DNA: TGTGCCAGCAGCTTCCTGACAGGGGGAGAGACCCAGTACTTC
V gene: TRBV7-2; CDR3 length: 14; clone size: .; J gene: TRBJ1-1; D gene: .; CDR3 protein: CASSPTTDNTEAFF; CDR3 DNA: TGTGCCAGCAGCCCCACGACAGACAACACTGAAGCTTTCTTT
V gene: TRBV7-2; CDR3 length: 17; clone size: .; J gene: TRBJ2-5; D gene: TRBD2; CDR3 protein: CASSTRPLAGGRETQYF; CDR3 DNA: TGTGCCAGCAGCACCAGACCCCTAGCGGGGGGCCGGGAGACCCAGTACTTC
V gene: TRBV18; CDR3 length: 16; clone size: .; J gene: TRBJ2-1; D gene: .; CDR3 protein: CASSPRQGTHYNEQFF; CDR3 DNA: TGTGCCAGCTCACCACGGCAGGGTACTCACTACAATGAGCAGTTCTTC
V gene: TRBV21-1; CDR3 length: 14; clone size: few; J gene: TRBJ2-7; D gene: .; CDR3 protein: CASTPRAGGGEQYF; CDR3 DNA: TGTGCCAGCACTCCGAGAGCAGGGGGAGGCGAGCAGTACTTC
V gene: TRBV18; CDR3 length: 20; clone size: .; J gene: TRBJ1-5; D gene: .; CDR3 protein: CASSPPANDSRLCSNQPQHF; CDR3 DNA: TGTGCCAGCTCACCACCGGCCAACGACAGCCGCCTCTGTAGCAATCAGCCCCAGCATTTT
V gene: TRBV19; CDR3 length: 12; clone size: .; J gene: TRBJ1-2; D gene: .; CDR3 protein: CASSRTAYGYTF; CDR3 DNA: TGTGCCAGTAGCCGGACAGCCTATGGCTACACCTTC
V gene: TRBV2; CDR3 length: 17; clone size: .; J gene: TRBJ1-2; D gene: TRBD1; CDR3 protein: CASSRPGTGGADYGYTF; CDR3 DNA: TGTGCCAGCAGTCGTCCCGGGACAGGGGGCGCGGACTATGGCTACACCTTC